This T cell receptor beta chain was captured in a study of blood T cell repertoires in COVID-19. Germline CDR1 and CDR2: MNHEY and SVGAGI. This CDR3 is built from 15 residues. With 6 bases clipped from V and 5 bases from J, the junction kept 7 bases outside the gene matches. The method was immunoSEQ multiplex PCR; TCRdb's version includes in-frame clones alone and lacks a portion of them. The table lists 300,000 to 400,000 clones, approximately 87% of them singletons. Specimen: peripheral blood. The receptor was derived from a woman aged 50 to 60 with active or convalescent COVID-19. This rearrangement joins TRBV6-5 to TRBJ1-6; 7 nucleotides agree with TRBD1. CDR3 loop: CASSRDRVNNSPLHF. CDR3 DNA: TGTGCCAGCAGCCGAGACAGGGTTAATAATTCACCCCTCCACTTT.